The clone carrying this T cell receptor (beta chain) appeared many times. Antigen unknown. Unique molecular identifiers had been added to the TCR beta cDNA libraries. TCRdb reprocessed the PCR reads via MiXCR and lists one record per CDR3 protein. The sample includes over 700,000 distinct CDR3 sequences, roughly 29% of them seen just once. The V and J ends lost 5 bases and 0 bases respectively, with 14 bases between them. The germline V gene encodes CDR1 DFQATT and CDR2 SNEGSKA (reference sequence). The CDR3 is made up of 15 amino acids. This entry comes from a study of post-analysis software for immune sequencing data. Study conclusions and caveats: Comparison of patients with controls showed four or five TRBV segments more frequent in patients, TRBV5-6, TRBV5-1 and TRBV20-1 among them. Controls had significantly higher normalized Chao1 diversity than multiple sclerosis patients.

The chain carries TRBV20-1 and TRBJ2-1; a weak D match, TRBD2 (6 bases). Sequenced: blood. This TCR derives from a girl between 10 and 17 years old with multiple sclerosis. The CDR3 region has the DNA TGCAGTGCTGTGACTAGTGACATCTCCTACAATGAGCAGTTCTTC. It yields the protein CSAVTSDISYNEQFF.